Reported below is one TCR beta chain. This sample is drawn from a study of Ad26.COV2.S vaccination and SARS-CoV-2 variants. The CDR3 loop spans 18 amino acids. CDR1 LGHNA and CDR2 YSLEER come from the germline V gene. V was trimmed by 4 bases and J by 0 bases, leaving 22 bases between them. Treatment of the sample: 15 to 20 received Ad26.COV2.S at low or high dose, single or two shots; a few received placebo; per-sample allocation not given. Samples were taken on day 63 after the first vaccine or placebo injection. The repertoire was sequenced with immunoSEQ multiplex PCR; TCRdb's copy has only in-frame clones and lacks some. This table has a few hundred thousand clones, 85% to 90% appearing once.

This TCR was sampled from a person aged 18-60 years who received the Ad26.COV2.S COVID-19 vaccine or a placebo. Sequenced material: peripheral blood, taken in a trial of Ad26.COV2.S vaccine versus placebo. This chain uses TRBV4-3 with TRBJ2-7, with a tentative D call TRBD2 (5 bases). DNA for the CDR3: TGCGCCAGCAGCCGAACCCTCCTTCCCGGGGTCAGCTCCTACGAGCAGTACTTC. This encodes CASSRTLLPGVSSYEQYF.